The TCR beta chain under discussion was sequenced for a study of T cells in Graves' hyperthyroidism and ophthalmopathy (dated by TCRdb to the late 2010s). Context from the whole study: Peripheral blood was collected at initial diagnosis, before any treatment. TCR V-J signatures able to tell the groups apart were searched for in a discovery cohort of around 95 patients, of whom around 43 had Graves' ophthalmopathy and around 58 had stable Graves' hyperthyroidism. Whether ophthalmopathy could be predicted prospectively was tested in an independent validation cohort made up of about 20 hyperthyroidism patients plus 17 patients who later progressed to ophthalmopathy. For training and testing, the approximately 92 patients in the discovery cohort were randomly divided in a 7:3 ratio. According to the paper, TCR Vbeta CDR3 sequencing was carried out on about 140 peripheral blood samples, which came from fewer than 50 ophthalmopathy, some 73 hyperthyroidism and approximately 17 progressor patients. After sampling, hyperthyroidism patients received methimazole starting at 30 mg daily, and ophthalmopathy patients received high-dose intravenous methylprednisolone. Thyroid tissue and blood T-cell repertoires from about 6 Graves' hyperthyroidism patients were also compared in the study.

The CDR3 measures 14 amino acids from cysteine to phenylalanine. The sequence is cut down to CDR3 DNA, 42 bases in frame from base 1. V is pared back by 4 bases and J by 0 bases, with 10 bases lying between the germline termini. Results and caveats for the whole study, not just this receptor: Most expanded thyroid clonotypes (frequency above 0.001) were also detected in blood, a finding suggesting that blood repertoires may reflect thyroid immune responses. Sample size was not statistically predetermined, and blinding of investigators to group allocation was not performed. Ophthalmopathy was separated from stable hyperthyroidism by a 13 V-J signature model, with around 90% sensitivity and approximately 81% specificity obtained in cross-validation and 80%/75% obtained in testing. In validation, the model predicted progression to ophthalmopathy with over 60% sensitivity and approximately 72% specificity, a median of 6.5 months before onset.

The table lists this clonotype with many counts. Its antigen specificity is not known. The record has no base qualities; no much larger clone is one base away. The TCR beta CDR3 regions were amplified from RNA transcripts. The first round of RT-PCR for the TCR CDR3 was performed with the HTBI primer set and the Qiagen OneStep RT-PCR kit. Libraries were constructed in a second round of multiplex PCR, after which size selection and purification were performed. The libraries were sequenced on an Illumina HiSeq2000 using paired-end 100 bp reads. As for the original processing: SOAPnuke was used to process the raw data, throwing out any read that contained adapters or uncalled bases, had a mean Phred below 15, or lacked an exact constant-primer or identifier match. COPE v1.2.5 was used to merge high-quality paired reads, and clonotypes were defined as unique nucleotide sequences. MiTCR v1.1 was used to align clonotypes to the IMGT TRBV, TRBD and TRBJ reference segments. The analysis was restricted to V-J combinations with a frequency above 0.0001, which together covered 99% to 99.2% of the repertoires. The TCS score was defined as the ratio of F50 (clonal expansion) to E x V (chaos), calculated using BLOSUM62-based TCRdist between CDR3 peptides within each V-J. Welch's t-statistics and random forest reduced some 510 V-J features to 10 to 15, which were used in a naive Bayes classifier (R e1071). TCRdb itself trimmed the public reads at Q25 with fastp, ran MiXCR and retained productive beta chains. Every entry covers one CDR3 protein and lists the most common genes and DNA from its rows. V and J calls and clone size were set by TCRdb, not the authors. For this sample there are about 350,000 distinct CDR3 sequences; approximately 13% appear just once. The top ten hold 20% to 25% of the sample.

A patient counted as having stable Graves' hyperthyroidism if no progression to ophthalmopathy occurred over 18 months of follow-up. Hyperthyroidism patients were newly diagnosed, with disease duration under 2 months, and aged 18 to 65 years. Patients with uncontrolled infections, other autoimmune diseases, pregnancy or lactation were excluded. Diagnoses were established on the basis of clinical symptoms, serum thyroxine and TRAb, thyroid ultrasound, and orbital computed tomography. PBMCs were isolated from about 10 ml of fresh peripheral blood by Ficoll-Paque density gradient centrifugation. Total RNA was extracted with Trizol reagent, and quality was checked on an Agilent 2100 Bioanalyzer.

The sequenced sample consisted of blood. Recombination linked TRBV12-3 or TRBV12-4 to TRBJ2-7; the D segment could be TRBD2, given 6 matching bases. The TCR was taken from a woman aged 25 to 39 with Graves' hyperthyroidism. The DNA sequence reads TGTGCCAGCAGTTCCGTCGGGAGCTCCTACGAGCAGTACTTC. It specifies CASSSVGSSYEQYF.